These 9 T cell receptor beta chains came from one sample sequenced in a study of OX40 agonist ivuxolimab in advanced cancers. Sequencing was performed with immunoSEQ multiplex PCR; in TCRdb, only in-frame clones are kept and a portion is missing. Of about 16,000 clones listed, 80% to 95% are singletons. The material was CD4+ or CD8+ T cells sorted from blood, obtained in a trial of the OX40 agonist ivuxolimab. The receptors stem from an adult with an advanced solid tumor such as melanoma, head and neck, liver or kidney cancer.

The chain has TRBV13 and TRBJ2-1; 7 nucleotides line up with TRBD2. After removal of 5 bases from V and 4 bases from J, the junction contained 11 bases not matched to a gene. This CDR3 region has 16 residues. The germline CDR1 and CDR2 sequences are PRHDT and FYEKMQ (reference sequence). The CDR3, as DNA: TGTGCCAGCAGCCCCCCCAGCGGGGCGACGTACAATGAGCAGTTCTTC. Translated: CASSPPSGATYNEQFF.

This rearrangement joins TRBV14 to TRBJ1-1; 10 nucleotides line up with TRBD1. The germline V gene encodes CDR1 SGHDN and CDR2 FVKESK. V was clipped by 4 bases and J by 1 base; unmatched bases: 3. CDR3 length: 15 amino acids. The CDR3 is CASSRRDRGNTEAFF. The CDR3 DNA sequence: TGTGCCAGCAGCCGGAGGGACAGGGGGAACACTGAAGCTTTCTTT.

Regarding this clone: Given the absence of the conserved phenylalanine or tryptophan at the CDR3 end, a read error is likely. The gene calls are TRBV11-2 and TRBJ1-1, with D possibly matching TRBD1 (5 bases). There are 11 residues in the CDR3. Germline lookup yields CDR1 SGHAT and CDR2 FQNNGV. V was pared by 4 bases and J by 9 bases, with 9 bases between. DNA for the CDR3: TGTGCCAGCAGCTCGGGGACCAAAGCTTTCCTT. Its translation is CASSSGTKAFL.

CDR3: CASSGGVGLAANEQFF. The CDR3, as DNA: TGTGCCAGCAGTGGTGGGGTGGGGCTAGCAGCGAATGAGCAGTTCTTC. This chain connects TRBV2 to TRBJ2-1, with D possibly being TRBD1 or TRBD2 (5 bases each). This CDR3 region has 16 residues. Per the germline V gene, CDR1 is SNHLY and CDR2 is FYNNEI. Deletions cut 4 bases from V and 7 bases from J, with 20 bases between.

The J gene is TRBJ2-2, the V gene TRBV11-3; no definite D call. The V gene lost 1 base and the J gene lost 2 bases, with 5 bases spanning the gap. Looked up from germline, CDR1 is SGHNT and CDR2 is YENEEA. CDR3 length: 14 residues. This CDR3 reads CASSLGGNTGELFF. The CDR3 bases are TGTGCCAGCAGCTTAGGTGGAAACACCGGGGAGCTGTTTTTT.

About this clone itself: Other DNA sequences in the sample encode the same CDR3. The chain links TRBV10-2 to TRBJ2-2, with unresolved D. The CDR3 spans 14 residues. Deletions cut 6 bases from V and 0 bases from J, with 8 bases between. Germline values: CDR1 WSHSY, CDR2 SAAADI. The chain's CDR3 is CASSDRPNTGELFF. The DNA of the CDR3 is TGCGCCAGCAGCGACCGACCGAACACCGGGGAGCTGTTTTTT.

This clone was seen a few times. This CDR3 is also generated by other DNA sequences in the sample. The rearrangement links TRBV2 to TRBJ2-2; 7 positions match TRBD1. This CDR3 region has 14 residues. Germline V gives CDR1 SNHLY, CDR2 FYNNEI. V shed 6 bases and J 3 bases; nucleotides not matched to a gene: 4. The CDR3 DNA is TGTGCCAGCAGGGACAGGAGCTACACCGGGGAGCTGTTTTTT. This encodes CASRDRSYTGELFF.

In this sample, this clone turned up once. V gene TRBV11-2 combines with J gene TRBJ1-1; D remains ambiguous. Per germline, CDR1 SGHAT and CDR2 FQNNGV. The CDR3 is made up of 15 amino acids. Trimming removed 5 bases from V and 2 bases from J, with 15 bases in between. As DNA, the CDR3 is TGTGCCAGCAGCCGGGATCTAGAAATTAACACTGAAGCTTTCTTT. It codes for CASSRDLEINTEAFF.

In nucleotides, the CDR3 is TGTGCCAGCAGTCCCCCCGGGAGTCTTCAGTTCTTC. Its translation is CASSPPGSLQFF. The chain uses TRBV6-6 and TRBJ2-1; D is possibly TRBD2 (6 bases). Trimming left V 5 bases short and J 13 bases short, with 15 bases between. This CDR3 region has 12 residues. CDR1 is MNHNY, CDR2 SVGAGI, per germline (reference sequence).